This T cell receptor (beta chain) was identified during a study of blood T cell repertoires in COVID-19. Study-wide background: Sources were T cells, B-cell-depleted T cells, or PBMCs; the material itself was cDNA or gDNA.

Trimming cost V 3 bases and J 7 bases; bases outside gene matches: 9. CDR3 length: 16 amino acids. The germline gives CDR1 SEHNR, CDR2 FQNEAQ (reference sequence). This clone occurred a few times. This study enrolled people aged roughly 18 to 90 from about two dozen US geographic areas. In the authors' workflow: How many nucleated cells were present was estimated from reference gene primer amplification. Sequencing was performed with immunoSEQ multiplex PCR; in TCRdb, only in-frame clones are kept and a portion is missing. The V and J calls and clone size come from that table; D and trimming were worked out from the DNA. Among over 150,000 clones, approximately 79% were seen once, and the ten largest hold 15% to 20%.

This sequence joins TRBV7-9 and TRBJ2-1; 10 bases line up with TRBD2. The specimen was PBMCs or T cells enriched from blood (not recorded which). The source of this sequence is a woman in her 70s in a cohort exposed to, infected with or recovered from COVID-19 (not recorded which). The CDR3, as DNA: TGTGCCAGCAGCTTGCCAGCGGGAGGGCCTGGAAATGAGCAGTTCTTC. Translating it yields CASSLPAGGPGNEQFF.